These T cell receptor beta chains were read from a single sample in a study of T cell responses to AZD1222 COVID-19 vaccine. Clones were read by immunoSEQ multiplex PCR, and TCRdb kept only the in-frame ones, dropping some. The profile shows more than 95,000 clones, approximately 84% of them singletons. Sequenced material: peripheral blood, taken on day 0 of AZD1222 vaccination. Receptor source: an adult in good health. Each CDR3 is given with its conserved first and last residue. The D gene is left open where the match is weak. Only some rows state a clone size, as once, few, many or a class for expanded clones.

cdr3_aa	cdr3_nt	clone_size	d_call	j_call	v_call
CASSLAGYSYNEQFF	TGTGCCAGCAGTTTAGCGGGGTACTCCTACAATGAGCAGTTCTTC	-	TRBD2	TRBJ2-1	TRBV2
CASSSRVGDTEAFF	TGTGCCAGTAGTTCCAGGGTAGGAGACACTGAAGCTTTCTTT	once	-	TRBJ1-1	TRBV19
CATSRGGEVPSYEQYF	TGTGCCACCAGCAGAGGGGGAGAAGTCCCCTCCTACGAGCAGTACTTC	-	-	TRBJ2-7	TRBV15
CASSEVQGLSTGELFF	TGTGCCAGCAGTGAAGTCCAGGGGTTGAGCACCGGGGAGCTGTTTTTT	-	-	TRBJ2-2	TRBV6-1
CASRIGFEAFF	TGTGCCAGCAGAATCGGGTTTGAAGCTTTCTTT	-	-	TRBJ1-1	TRBV28
CAWSVGGRYEQYF	TGTGCCTGGAGTGTGGGGGGACGATACGAGCAGTACTTC	-	-	TRBJ2-7	TRBV30
CASSFEDGYTF	TGTGCCAGCAGTTTTGAGGATGGCTACACCTTC	-	-	TRBJ1-2	TRBV28
CASRQGGRTGELFF	TGTGCCAGTAGACAGGGGGGCCGCACCGGGGAGCTGTTTTTT	-	TRBD1	TRBJ2-2	TRBV7-3
CASSFQTGTGELFF	TGTGCCAGCAGTTTTCAGACGGGGACCGGGGAGCTGTTTTTT	-	-	TRBJ2-2	TRBV27
CASRGGGSTNQPQHF	TGTGCCAGCAGGGGAGGGGGGTCGACTAATCAGCCCCAGCATTTT	-	-	TRBJ1-5	TRBV27
CASSLYGQYEQYF	TGTGCCAGCAGTTTATATGGACAGTACGAGCAGTACTTC	-	-	TRBJ2-7	TRBV28
CASSSGTGSHNEQFF	TGCGCCAGCAGCTCTGGGACTGGCTCCCACAATGAGCAGTTCTTC	-	-	TRBJ2-1	TRBV5-1
CASRMEAHSGRVIQYF	TGTGCCAGCAGGATGGAGGCCCACTCGGGGCGCGTCATTCAGTACTTC	-	-	TRBJ2-4	TRBV2
CASWTELGPQHF	TGTGCCAGTTGGACGGAGCTCGGCCCCCAGCATTTT	once	-	TRBJ1-5	TRBV19
CASSAAGWDSPLHF	TGTGCTAGCTCCGCAGCGGGTTGGGATTCACCCCTCCACTTT	-	-	TRBJ1-6	TRBV12-5
CAIRQATNTEAFF	TGTGCCATTAGACAGGCGACAAACACTGAAGCTTTCTTT	-	-	TRBJ1-1	TRBV6-5
CASSLSDRPGEKLFF	TGTGCCAGCAGTTTATCGGACAGGCCTGGGGAAAAACTGTTTTTT	-	TRBD1	TRBJ1-4	TRBV27
CASMGYSGYGYTF	TGTGCCAGCATGGGGTACTCGGGCTATGGCTACACCTTC	-	-	TRBJ1-2	TRBV27
CAISGGRELYEQYF	TGTGCCATCAGTGGGGGCAGGGAACTTTACGAGCAGTACTTC	-	-	TRBJ2-7	TRBV10-3
CASSSDRFSYNEQFF	TGTGCCAGCAGCTCTGACAGGTTCTCCTACAATGAGCAGTTCTTC	-	-	TRBJ2-1	TRBV7-6
CASSPDLLYQETQYF	TGTGCCAGCAGCCCCGACCTCTTGTACCAAGAGACCCAGTACTTC	-	-	TRBJ2-5	TRBV14
CASSAGHSNQPQHF	TGTGCCAGCAGCGCGGGACATAGCAATCAGCCCCAGCATTTT	-	-	TRBJ1-5	TRBV5-6
CASSQEEGTGWTLHF	TGCGCCAGCAGCCAAGAAGAGGGGACAGGCTGGACCCTCCACTTT	-	TRBD1	TRBJ1-6	TRBV4-1
CSVHRLGGNQPQHF	TGCAGCGTTCATCGATTGGGAGGAAATCAGCCCCAGCATTTT	-	-	TRBJ1-5	TRBV29-1
CSVEDEGPEAFF	TGCAGCGTTGAAGATGAAGGGCCTGAAGCTTTCTTT	-	-	TRBJ1-1	TRBV29-1
CASSVAGSNTGELFF	TGTGCCAGCAGCGTAGCCGGGTCGAACACCGGGGAGCTGTTTTTT	once	-	TRBJ2-2	TRBV9
CASIRTGGNTIYF	TGTGCCAGCATAAGGACAGGGGGAAACACCATATATTTT	-	TRBD1	TRBJ1-3	TRBV3-1/TRBV3-2
CASSLGQLLTYEQYF	TGCGCCAGCAGCTTGGGACAGCTGCTGACCTACGAGCAGTACTTC	-	-	TRBJ2-7	TRBV5-1
CATTGGDGAYNEQFF	TGTGCCACCACCGGGGGGGACGGGGCATACAATGAGCAGTTCTTC	-	TRBD2	TRBJ2-1	TRBV6-5
CAISEEYQETQYF	TGTGCCATCAGTGAAGAGTACCAAGAGACCCAGTACTTC	once	-	TRBJ2-5	TRBV10-3
CASSDRARSYNSPLHF	TGTGCCAGCAGTGACAGGGCCCGCTCCTATAATTCACCCCTCCACTTT	-	-	TRBJ1-6	TRBV2
CASSPSPGGAQHF	TGTGCCAGCAGCCCGTCCCCGGGGGGAGCCCAGCATTTT	-	-	TRBJ1-5	TRBV3-1/TRBV3-2
CASSDRTSGGLTDTQYF	TGTGCCAGCAGCGACAGGACTAGCGGGGGTCTCACAGATACGCAGTATTTT	-	TRBD2	TRBJ2-3	TRBV13
CASITGGQGTEAFF	TGTGCCAGTATAACTGGGGGACAGGGTACTGAAGCTTTCTTT	-	TRBD1	TRBJ1-1	TRBV19
CASSLAHGYEQYF	TGTGCCAGCAGCTTGGCCCACGGGTACGAGCAGTACTTC	-	-	TRBJ2-7	TRBV5-8
CASTERGYWDNEQFF	TGTGCCAGCACAGAGCGCGGGTATTGGGACAATGAGCAGTTCTTC	-	-	TRBJ2-1	TRBV28
CASSQDHGNQPQHF	TGTGCCAGCAGCCAAGATCACGGGAATCAGCCCCAGCATTTT	-	-	TRBJ1-5	TRBV3-1/TRBV3-2
CASSDSHNYGYTF	TGTGCCAGCTCGGACAGCCATAACTATGGCTACACCTTC	-	-	TRBJ1-2	TRBV28
CASSFRDRVTNEQFF	TGTGCCAGCAGCTTTCGGGACAGGGTAACCAATGAGCAGTTCTTC	-	TRBD1	TRBJ2-1	TRBV5-4
CASTLGGYQETQYF	TGTGCCAGCACCTTGGGGGGGTACCAAGAGACCCAGTACTTC	-	TRBD2	TRBJ2-5	TRBV5-6
CASRLGTSQNTEAFF	TGTGCCAGCAGGTTGGGGACGTCTCAAAACACTGAAGCTTTCTTT	-	-	TRBJ1-1	TRBV6-5
CASSQGTGENYGYTF	TGTGCCAGCTCACAGGGGACAGGGGAAAACTATGGCTACACCTTC	-	TRBD1	TRBJ1-2	TRBV18
CASSGRTLLGYTF	TGTGCCAGCAGCGGCCGGACTCTCCTTGGCTACACCTTC	-	-	TRBJ1-2	TRBV9
CASKTGAHQPQHF	TGTGCCAGCAAAACAGGGGCGCACCAGCCCCAGCATTTT	-	TRBD1	TRBJ1-5	TRBV28